These 19 T cell receptor beta chains were sequenced from one sample in a study of identical twins (dated by TCRdb to about 2016). The library was prepared using 5' RACE. Sequencing relied on an Illumina HiSeq 2000. TCRdb reran the public reads through fastp at Q25 and MiXCR, keeping productive beta chains. CDR3 protein sequences are deduplicated, and each keeps its most common genes and DNA. This sample holds a few hundred thousand distinct CDR3 sequences; around 15% were observed only once. 0.35% to 0.45% of the sample lies in the top ten. Separately, the same data were catalogued under a study of yellow fever vaccine responses in identical twins.

Sequencing used CD4+ T cells sorted from blood. The origin of the receptors is a woman aged 18-35 years in good health.

This clonotype was counted between two and nine times. J is TRBJ1-1 and V is TRBV12-3 or TRBV12-4; TRBD1 might be the D (6 bases). This CDR3 comprises 15 residues. V was cut by 4 bases and J by 1 base, with 13 bases left in between. The CDR3: CASSWGAESNTEAFF. The CDR3 nucleotides are TGTGCCAGCAGTTGGGGGGCGGAATCGAACACTGAAGCTTTCTTT.

This clonotype was recorded a few times. This rearrangement joins TRBV3-1 to TRBJ2-1, with D possibly matching TRBD2 (5 bases). From germline, CDR1 is LGHDT and CDR2 YNNKEL (reference sequence). The V and J ends lost 3 bases and 6 bases respectively, with 12 bases between them. The CDR3 extends over 14 amino acids. The CDR3 reads CASSHYLGGNEQFF. The CDR3 nucleotides are TGTGCCAGCAGCCACTATCTAGGAGGCAATGAGCAGTTCTTC.

The table lists this clonotype with a few counts. This chain links TRBV5-5 with TRBJ2-6, with D possibly called TRBD1 or TRBD2 (6 bases each). Germline loops: CDR1 SGHKS, CDR2 YYEKEE (reference sequence). The CDR3 consists of 18 residues. Deletions cut 0 bases from V and 1 base from J, with 14 bases between. The CDR3 DNA reads TGTGCCAGCAGCTTGGGGGGGGCGATCCCTTCTGGGGCCAACGTCCTGACTTTC. This encodes CASSLGGAIPSGANVLTF.

This clonotype was detected many times. The rearrangement uses TRBV2 and TRBJ2-1, with D perhaps given as TRBD1 or TRBD2 (5 bases each). V lost 4 bases and J 4 bases, leaving 14 bases between the germline ends. CDR3 length equals 15 residues. Germline loops: CDR1 SNHLY, CDR2 FYNNEI. DNA of the CDR3: TGTGCCAGCAGTGCGAGGCAGGGACCTTACAATGAGCAGTTCTTC. Translated, it gives CASSARQGPYNEQFF.

Only a few counts were recorded for this clonotype. V usage is TRBV6-1 and J usage is TRBJ2-1; tentatively, D is TRBD1 (5 bases). The CDR3 runs 11 residues. CDR1 MNHNS and CDR2 SASEGT come from the germline V gene. V was shortened by 11 bases and J by 10 bases, with 15 bases between the two germline ends. The chain's CDR3 is CAASGHMEQFF. The CDR3 DNA sequence: TGTGCCGCCTCAGGGCACATGGAGCAGTTCTTC.

The gene calls are TRBV9 and TRBJ2-3; 10 bases are a match to TRBD2. Germline V gene data show CDR1 as SGDLS and CDR2 as YYNGEE. This CDR3 spans 15 amino acids. The trim removed 3 bases at V and 6 bases at J, leaving 7 bases unmatched. The CDR3 sequence: CASSAQRGGLDTQYF. The CDR3 region has the DNA TGTGCCAGCAGCGCCCAGCGGGGGGGCTTGGATACGCAGTATTTT.

This clonotype was observed a handful of times. V gene TRBV6-5 combines with J gene TRBJ1-6, with D hard to call. Germline values: CDR1 MNHEY, CDR2 SVGAGI. CDR3 length: 12 residues. V shed 6 bases and J shed 6 bases, with 6 bases lying between them. The CDR3 nucleotides are TGTGCCAGCAGGGGTCCTAATTCACCCCTCCACTTT. This sequence encodes CASRGPNSPLHF.

This clonotype was picked up a small number of times. This chain's CDR3 is CSASKLAGLKTQYF. CDR3 sequence (DNA): TGCAGTGCGAGTAAGCTAGCGGGGTTGAAGACCCAGTACTTC. The chain carries TRBV20-1 and TRBJ2-5; TRBD2 matches 9 bases. The CDR3 runs 14 residues. Germline V gives CDR1 DFQATT, CDR2 SNEGSKA (reference sequence). With V trimmed by 6 bases and J by 6 bases, 11 bases remained unmatched.

The chain couples TRBV12-3 or TRBV12-4 to TRBJ1-1, with D possibly matching TRBD1 (6 bases). The CDR3 is 15 amino acids. V lost 5 bases to trimming and J lost 5 bases, with 18 bases between them. This chain's CDR3 is CASSVRSGAGTEAFF. The CDR3, as DNA: TGTGCCAGCAGTGTCCGCTCAGGGGCCGGGACTGAAGCTTTCTTT.

This chain connects TRBV5-1 to TRBJ1-6, with a tentative D call TRBD1 (6 bases). The V end was cut by 5 bases, the J end by 5 bases, with 11 bases between. The germline V gene encodes CDR1 SGHRS and CDR2 YFSETQ. The CDR3 has 14 residues. CDR3 coding DNA: TGCGCCAGCAGAGGACAGCCTGATAATTCACCCCTCCACTTT. Translated: CASRGQPDNSPLHF.

There are a few counts of this clonotype. The chain has TRBV29-1 and TRBJ2-1; 10 positions agree with TRBD2. This CDR3 comprises 15 residues. Germline V gives CDR1 SQVTM, CDR2 ANQGSEA. The trim removed 7 bases at V and 0 bases at J, leaving 6 bases unmatched. CDR3 loop: CSAPSSGSSYNEQFF. The CDR3 nucleotides are TGCAGCGCCCCATCTAGCGGGAGCTCCTACAATGAGCAGTTCTTC.

This clonotype occurred a few times. This sequence joins TRBV4-2 and TRBJ2-2; D may match TRBD1 or TRBD2 (5 bases each). CDR1 and CDR2 from the germline V gene are LGHNA and YNFKEQ. V lost 4 bases and J lost 3, with 15 bases in between. The CDR3 contains 16 residues. CDR3 residues: CASSPGPGRDTGELFF. CDR3 nucleotides: TGTGCCAGCAGCCCGGGACCCGGGCGGGACACCGGGGAGCTGTTTTTT.

In this sample, this clonotype turned up a few times. The rearrangement joins TRBV7-6 to TRBJ2-7; tentatively, D is TRBD1 (6 bases). Trimming pared 5 bases from V and 1 base from J, leaving 12 bases between. Germline V lookup: CDR1 SGHVS, CDR2 FNYEAQ. The CDR3 loop spans 14 amino acids. This chain's CDR3 is CASSHPRGSYEQYF. CDR3 DNA: TGTGCCAGCAGCCACCCTAGGGGGTCCTACGAGCAGTACTTC.

V usage is TRBV7-9 and J usage is TRBJ2-7, with 13 bases aligning to TRBD2. From germline, CDR1 is SEHNR and CDR2 FQNEAQ (reference sequence). Losses at the gene ends were 1 base for V and 0 bases for J; bases not matched to a gene: 3. The CDR3 extends over 17 amino acids. In DNA, the CDR3 is TGTGCCAGCAGCTTAGGACTAGCGGGAGGCTACTCCTACGAGCAGTACTTC. Translated, it gives CASSLGLAGGYSYEQYF.

The chain links TRBV5-1 to TRBJ2-6; 9 nucleotides align to TRBD1. The V gene's germline CDR1 is SGHRS and CDR2 YFSETQ. With 3 bases clipped from V and 4 bases from J, the junction kept 14 bases outside the gene matches. The CDR3 is 19 residues long. The chain's CDR3 is CASSSNLGTGTAGANVLTF. In DNA form, the CDR3 reads TGCGCCAGCAGCTCAAACCTAGGGACAGGGACTGCAGGGGCCAACGTCCTGACTTTC.

This clonotype was counted many times. The V and J genes are TRBV18 and TRBJ2-3; D is possibly TRBD1 (5 bases). CDR3 length equals 14 residues. Germline V gene lookup returns CDR1 KGHSH and CDR2 LQKENI. Between the trimmed V and J ends, which lost 3 bases and 0 bases, there was a span of 7 bases. DNA for the CDR3: TGTGCCAGCTCACCTAGGACAAGCACAGATACGCAGTATTTT. Translation gives CASSPRTSTDTQYF.

This clonotype has a handful of counts. This sequence joins TRBV7-9 and TRBJ1-5; weak D call: TRBD1 (5 bases). CDR1 is SEHNR and CDR2 is FQNEAQ in the germline V gene (reference sequence). With 5 bases removed from V and 4 bases from J, the gap between germline ends came to 15 bases. There are 15 residues in the CDR3. CDR3 region: CASSPPGNPNQPQHF. The CDR3 DNA reads as TGTGCCAGCAGCCCCCCAGGGAATCCTAATCAGCCCCAGCATTTT.

In its sample, this clonotype was seen a few times. The chain is built from TRBV5-6 and TRBJ2-7; 8 nucleotides agree with TRBD1. Germline V gives CDR1 SGHDT, CDR2 YYEEEE. The V gene end was trimmed by 4 bases and the J gene end by 5 bases; junction bases not matched to a gene: 2. The CDR3 consists of 12 residues. In DNA form, the CDR3 reads TGTGCCAGCAGCGGACAGGGAAACGAGCAGTACGTC. Translating gives CASSGQGNEQYV.

This chain connects TRBV11-2 to TRBJ2-7; a weak D match, TRBD1 (5 bases). Germline V gives CDR1 SGHAT, CDR2 FQNNGV. The length of the CDR3 is 15 residues. The CDR3 reads CASSLDLQGLYEQNV. In DNA, the CDR3 is TGTGCCAGCAGCTTAGATCTCCAGGGATTGTACGAGCAGAACGTC.